This TCR beta chain was recorded in a study of blood T cells in healthy people across ages. This CDR3 comprises 13 residues. CDR1 and CDR2 from the germline V gene are LGHDT and YNNKEL (reference sequence). V lost 5 bases and J lost 7, with 14 bases in between. Study results and caveats: Expanded clonotype changes were possibly confounded by unknown donor CMV status. Naive T cell percentage by flow cytometry tracked strongly with beta diversity.

Primers used in a second PCR of roughly 6 to 11 cycles were a sample-barcoded 5' primer and a J-beta primer mix. TCRdb fed the 5' RACE reads into MiXCR, producing one record per CDR3 protein. The sample holds just under 750,000 distinct CDR3 sequences, approximately 21% seen once. Collection of 8.5 to 10 milliliters of peripheral blood was performed for each donor. PBMCs, at least 6.5 million per sample, were isolated. This clonotype has a handful of counts. Its target is unknown. The gene calls are TRBV3-1 and TRBJ1-2; no clear D. Input material: blood. The TCR sequence derives from a man aged 65 to 79 in good health. The CDR3 DNA follows: TGTGCCAGCAGCTCCCGGGCAGACTCTGGCTACACCTTC. Translated: CASSSRADSGYTF.